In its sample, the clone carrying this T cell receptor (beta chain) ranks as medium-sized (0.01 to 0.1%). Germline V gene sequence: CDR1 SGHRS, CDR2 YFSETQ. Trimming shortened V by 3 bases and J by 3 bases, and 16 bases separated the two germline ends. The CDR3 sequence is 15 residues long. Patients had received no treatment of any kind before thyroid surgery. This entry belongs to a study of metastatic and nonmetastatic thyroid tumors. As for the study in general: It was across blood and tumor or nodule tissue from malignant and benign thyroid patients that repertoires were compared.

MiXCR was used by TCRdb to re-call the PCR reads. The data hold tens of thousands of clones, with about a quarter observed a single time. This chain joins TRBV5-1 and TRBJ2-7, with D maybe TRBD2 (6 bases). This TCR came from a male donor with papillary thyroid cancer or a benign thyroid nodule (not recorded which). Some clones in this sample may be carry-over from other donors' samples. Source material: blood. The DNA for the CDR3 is TGCGCCAGCAGCTCCCGGACTACAGGATTCTACGAGCAGTACTTC. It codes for CASSSRTTGFYEQYF.